This T cell receptor beta chain was found in a study of control samples from healthy donors and cancer patients. The table came from immunoSEQ multiplex PCR; TCRdb's copy has only in-frame clones and leaves some out. Among 150,000 to 200,000 clones listed, 94% were seen once. Sequencing was carried out using blood. The clonotype was recovered from a woman between 18 and 29 years old in good health.

CDR3 residues: CASSQNGGYTF. As DNA, the CDR3 is TGCGCCAGCAGCCAAAACGGTGGCTACACCTTC. This chain uses TRBV4-1 with TRBJ1-2; D unclear. The CDR3 is 11 amino acids. V gave up 2 bases and J gave up 7 bases, with 5 bases separating them. The germline V gene has CDR1 MGHRA and CDR2 YSYEKL.